Sequencing of this T cell receptor beta chain was carried out in a study of T cells in Graves' hyperthyroidism and ophthalmopathy. Study-wide results and limits: Most thyroid clonotypes with frequency above 0.001 were detected in blood.

It was uncontrolled infection, other autoimmune disease, pregnancy or lactation that excluded patients. At least ten counts were recorded for this clonotype. Its antigen is as yet unknown. CDR3 length: 13 amino acids. CDR1 and CDR2 (germline): MNHEY, SMNVEV (reference sequence). Amplified TCR beta CDR3 regions derived from RNA transcripts. First-round RT-PCR with HTBI primers amplified the TCR CDR3 region. TCRdb passed the multiplex PCR reads through MiXCR, listing each CDR3 protein once. The sample shows under 400,000 distinct CDR3 sequences, around 16% of them seen only once. Sequencing was performed on blood. The J gene is TRBJ2-5, the V gene TRBV27, with D perhaps TRBD1 or TRBD2 (5 bases each). The sequence was obtained from a woman aged 18-29 years with Graves' hyperthyroidism that later progressed to Graves' ophthalmopathy. CDR3 in amino acids: CAPNVGPQETQYF. CDR3 nucleotide sequence: TGTGCTCCCAATGTGGGACCTCAAGAGACCCAGTACTTC.